These 29 T cell receptor beta chains were sequenced from one sample in a study of blood T cells in healthy people across ages. Primed by a sample-barcoded 5' primer and a J-beta primer mix, a second PCR proceeded for about 6 to 12 cycles. TCRdb recomputed calls from the 5' RACE reads with MiXCR, one row per CDR3 protein. The sample shows 1,300,000 or so distinct CDR3 sequences, 55% to 75% of them seen only once. The sample was blood. These receptors were obtained from a man younger than 35 in good health.

The chain is built from TRBV6-6 and TRBJ1-2; the match to TRBD1 covers 8 bases. In germline, CDR1 is MNHNY, CDR2 SVGAGI (reference sequence). The V gene end was trimmed by 2 bases and the J gene end by 4 bases; junction bases not matched to a gene: 9. This CDR3 is 16 amino acids long. CDR3 protein: CASSYSPRTGSYGYTF. DNA for the CDR3: TGTGCCAGCAGTTACAGCCCGAGGACAGGGAGCTATGGCTACACCTTC.

This clonotype was counted between two and nine times. The chain has TRBV6-6 and TRBJ2-5; D gene uncertain. The CDR3 totals 11 residues. Looked up from germline, CDR1 is MNHNY and CDR2 is SVGAGI (reference sequence). Trimming removed 4 bases from V and 8 bases from J, with 8 bases in between. CDR3 amino acids: CASSSPKTQYF. CDR3 DNA sequence: TGTGCCAGCAGTTCCCCCAAAACCCAGTACTTC.

The chain has TRBV2 and TRBJ2-7; 10 bases are shared with TRBD1. Per germline, CDR1 SNHLY and CDR2 FYNNEI. The CDR3 spans 13 residues. J was trimmed by 11 bases and V by 3 bases; bases with no gene match: 7. DNA of the CDR3: TGTGCCAGCAGTGACTATCTCGGGACAGGGGAGTACTTC. Protein product: CASSDYLGTGEYF.

This rearrangement joins TRBV20-1 to TRBJ2-5; no firm D call. The DNA end is more similar to TRBJ2-7, so the J call may be wrong. CDR1 and CDR2 (germline): DFQATT, SNEGSKA (reference sequence). This CDR3 is 13 amino acids long. CDR3 DNA: TGCAGTGCTAGCCGTTTAGAGGTGGGCGAGCAGTACTTC. As protein: CSASRLEVGEQYF.

This chain connects TRBV6-2 or TRBV6-3 to TRBJ2-1; 13 nucleotides line up with TRBD2. This CDR3 is 16 amino acids long. Germline V lookup: CDR1 MNHEY, CDR2 SVGEGT. V was pared by 6 bases and J by 4 bases, with 6 bases of the junction left unmatched. CDR3 coding DNA: TGTGCCAGCAGCAAGGGACTAGCGGGGCTGTACAATGAGCAGTTCTTC. It encodes CASSKGLAGLYNEQFF.

The chain is built from TRBV24-1 and TRBJ2-7; 8 bases fit TRBD2. Germline V lookup: CDR1 KGHDR, CDR2 SFDVKD. The V and J ends lost 8 bases and 3 bases, in that order; junction bases with no gene match: 11. The CDR3 contains 15 residues. CDR3 nucleotides: TGTGCCACCAAAGTACCAGCGGGGGCCTTCTACGAGCAGTACTTC. It codes for CATKVPAGAFYEQYF.

The rearrangement joins TRBV20-1 to TRBJ1-5, with D possibly being TRBD1 (5 bases). With 6 bases removed from V and 6 bases from J, the gap between germline ends came to 15 bases. The CDR3 runs 13 residues. Germline CDR1 DFQATT, CDR2 SNEGSKA (reference sequence). The DNA for the CDR3 is TGCAGTGCACTGGACCGGGGGTTTCAGCCCCAGCATTTT. Amino acid sequence: CSALDRGFQPQHF.

The gene calls are TRBV29-1 and TRBJ2-1; 8 bases are a match to TRBD1. The CDR3 covers 13 residues. Germline V gene data show CDR1 as SQVTM and CDR2 as ANQGSEA. The V gene end was trimmed by 6 bases and the J gene end by 5 bases; junction bases not matched to a gene: 6. CDR3 in DNA: TGCAGCGTGATCGGACAGGGTAACAATGAGCAGTTCTTC. The encoded protein is CSVIGQGNNEQFF.

The chain joins TRBV2 to TRBJ2-7; no firm D call. CDR3 length: 14 amino acids. Germline V gene sequence: CDR1 SNHLY, CDR2 FYNNEI. The V end lost 9 bases, the J end lost 4 bases, and 19 bases lay between the germline ends. DNA for the CDR3: TGTGCCAGTGCCTCGACGGACGAACCTTACGAGCAGTACTTC. This translates into CASASTDEPYEQYF.

The chain combines TRBV5-1 with TRBJ2-7; either TRBD1 or TRBD2 may supply D (5 bases each). Germline-derived CDR1 and CDR2 are SGHRS and YFSETQ. The CDR3 sequence is 14 residues long. Trimming removed 4 bases from V and 4 bases from J, with 15 bases in between. In nucleotides, the CDR3 is TGCGCCAGCAGCCCCGAACGGGACGGATACGAGCAGTACTTC. It is translated as CASSPERDGYEQYF. Looking up the rest from reference TRBV5-1 and TRBJ2-7 gives the full variable domain: KAGVTQTPRYLIKTRGQQVTLSCSPISGHRSVSWYQQTPGQGLQFLFEYFSETQRNKGNFPGRFSGRQFSNSRSEMNVSTLELGDSALYLCASSPERDGYEQYFGPGTRLTVT.

The CDR3 DNA sequence: TGCAGTGCCGGGCGGCAGAAGAACACTGAAGCTTTCTTT. Translated, it gives CSAGRQKNTEAFF. The rearrangement uses TRBV20-1 and TRBJ1-1; D gene unclear. CDR3 length: 13 residues. CDR1 DFQATT and CDR2 SNEGSKA come from the germline V gene (reference sequence). V shed 6 bases and J shed 1 base, with 12 bases lying between them.

V is TRBV20-1 and J is TRBJ2-3; D uncertain. Germline V lookup: CDR1 DFQATT, CDR2 SNEGSKA (reference sequence). V gave up 6 bases and J gave up 5 bases, with 12 bases separating them. The CDR3 has 12 amino acids. This chain's CDR3 is CSAKTAGDTQYF. The CDR3 nucleotides read TGCAGTGCCAAGACGGCTGGAGATACGCAGTATTTT.

This clonotype was seen a few times. The chain employs TRBV6-5 and TRBJ2-5; TRBD2 might be the D (5 bases). The CDR3 has 14 amino acids. From germline, CDR1 is MNHEY and CDR2 SVGAGI. The V gene lost 5 bases and the J gene lost 5 bases, with 15 bases spanning the gap. The CDR3 protein is CASSDRGNWETQYF. CDR3 DNA: TGTGCCAGCAGTGACCGGGGAAATTGGGAGACCCAGTACTTC.

This clonotype has just one count. V is TRBV6-5 and J is TRBJ2-2; TRBD2 matches 8 bases. J lost 0 bases, V lost 2 bases, and 8 bases had no gene match. CDR1 and CDR2 (germline): MNHEY, SVGAGI. CDR3 length: 18 residues. CDR3 loop: CASSYSWERGPNTGELFF. In nucleotides, the CDR3 is TGTGCCAGCAGTTACAGTTGGGAGCGGGGGCCGAACACCGGGGAGCTGTTTTTT.

V is TRBV3-1 and J is TRBJ2-6; no clear D gene. The CDR3 length is 15 residues. Trimming pared 4 bases from V and 0 bases from J, leaving 7 bases between. In germline, CDR1 is LGHDT, CDR2 YNNKEL (reference sequence). CDR3 in DNA: TGTGCCAGCAGCCGGAGTATCTCTGGGGCCAACGTCCTGACTTTC. Encoded protein: CASSRSISGANVLTF.

This chain uses TRBV6-1 with TRBJ1-5; D uncertain. The CDR3 runs to 18 residues. Germline CDR1 is MNHNS and CDR2 is SASEGT. Deletions cut 6 bases from V and 5 bases from J, with 26 bases between. The CDR3 nucleotides read TGTGCCAGCAGCTTGGAGCAGGCCTACGGGGTTTCTGATCAGCCCCAGCATTTT. It translates to CASSLEQAYGVSDQPQHF.

The chain employs TRBV4-1 and TRBJ2-7; D is unresolved. Germline CDR1 is MGHRA and CDR2 is YSYEKL. The CDR3 totals 16 residues. V dropped 4 bases and J dropped 2 bases, with 18 bases sitting between them. The CDR3 DNA is TGCGCCAGCAGCCGAGGCACTAACGGGCTTCCCTACGAGCAGTACTTC. Residues: CASSRGTNGLPYEQYF.

Ten or more counts support this clonotype. The chain is built from TRBV7-9 and TRBJ2-3; the match to TRBD2 covers 7 bases. Germline V gene data show CDR1 as SEHNR and CDR2 as FQNEAQ (reference sequence). The CDR3 covers 13 residues. Trimming cost V 4 bases and J 4 bases; bases outside gene matches: 2. This chain's CDR3 is CASSSRGADTQYF. In DNA form, the CDR3 reads TGTGCCAGCAGCTCCCGGGGGGCAGATACGCAGTATTTT. Using reference TRBV7-9 and TRBJ2-3 for the parts outside the CDR3, the full variable domain is DTGVSQNPRHKITKRGQNVTFRCDPISEHNRLYWYRQTLGQGPEFLTYFQNEAQLEKSRLLSDRFSAERPKGSFSTLEIQRTEQGDSAMYLCASSSRGADTQYFGPGTRLTVL.

CDR3 region: CSARDGGGDSYNEQFF. CDR3 nucleotide sequence: TGCAGTGCTAGGGATGGCGGAGGTGACTCCTACAATGAGCAGTTCTTC. The chain links TRBV20-1 to TRBJ2-1; TRBD2 might be the D (5 bases). Trimming took off 3 bases at V and 0 bases at J, with 15 bases between the two ends. The CDR3 consists of 16 residues. The germline gives CDR1 DFQATT, CDR2 SNEGSKA (reference sequence).

This clonotype has a handful of counts. The chain has TRBV10-3 and TRBJ1-2; no definite D call. The germline V gene encodes CDR1 ENHRY and CDR2 SYGVKD. V was cut by 8 bases and J by 6 bases, with 7 bases left in between. This CDR3 is 10 amino acids long. The CDR3: CAISDDGYTF. The CDR3 bases are TGTGCCATCTCCGATGATGGCTACACCTTC.

This clonotype has a count of ten or more. This chain connects TRBV6-2 or TRBV6-3 to TRBJ2-1, with D perhaps matching TRBD2 (6 bases). In germline, CDR1 is MNHEY, CDR2 SVGEGT. V lost 5 bases and J lost 5, with 16 bases in between. The CDR3 is 15 amino acids. The CDR3 spells CASSPSGGNHNEQFF. DNA for the CDR3: TGTGCCAGCAGTCCATCCGGGGGAAACCACAATGAGCAGTTCTTC.

The chain joins TRBV7-2 to TRBJ2-5; a weak D match, TRBD1 (5 bases). The CDR3 has 14 residues. V was trimmed by 6 bases and J by 1 base, leaving 12 bases between them. The germline V gene has CDR1 SGHTA and CDR2 FQGNSA. The CDR3 loop is CASRDPDSQETQYF. CDR3 sequence (DNA): TGTGCCAGCAGAGACCCAGACAGCCAAGAGACCCAGTACTTC.

The V call is TRBV9, the J call TRBJ2-5; a possible D gene is TRBD1 (6 bases). V gave up 4 bases and J gave up 7 bases, with 11 bases separating them. The CDR3 length is 12 residues. Per the germline V gene, CDR1 is SGDLS and CDR2 is YYNGEE. CDR3 in amino acids: CASSTRGGTQYF. In DNA, the CDR3 is TGTGCCAGCAGCACTCGAGGGGGGACCCAGTACTTC.

Points on this clonotype: A junction end diverges from the germline sequence, so it may reflect a read error. This chain links TRBV7-2 with TRBJ2-2; weak D call: TRBD2 (6 bases). This CDR3 region has 17 residues. From germline, CDR1 is SGHTA and CDR2 FQGNSA. CDR3 sequence reads: CASSLALIAANTGELFF. As DNA, the CDR3 is TGTGCCAGCAGCCTAGCGCTAATAGCGGCGAACACCGGGGAGCTGTTTTTT.

With respect to this clonotype: The junction shows a germline mismatch at one end, possibly a read error. The chain couples TRBV6-2 or TRBV6-3 to TRBJ1-6; weak D call: TRBD1 (6 bases). There are 14 residues in the CDR3. Germline lookup yields CDR1 MNHEY and CDR2 SVGEGT. The CDR3 reads CASSRGNYNSPPHF. In nucleotides, the CDR3 is TGTGCCAGCTCGAGGGGGAACTATAATTCACCCCCCCACTTT.

The chain recombines TRBV6-2 or TRBV6-3 with TRBJ2-3; 7 nucleotides align to TRBD2. The CDR3 covers 15 residues. The V gene's germline CDR1 is MNHEY and CDR2 SVGEGT. V shed 6 bases, J shed 2 bases, and the junction held 8 bases outside the gene matches. The CDR3 sequence: CASRQRDYATDTQYF. CDR3 nucleotide sequence: TGTGCCAGCAGACAAAGGGACTACGCCACAGATACGCAGTATTTT.

The J gene is TRBJ2-3, the V gene TRBV20-1; 11 bases line up with TRBD2. Germline loops: CDR1 DFQATT, CDR2 SNEGSKA (reference sequence). The CDR3 is made up of 13 amino acids. As DNA, the CDR3 is TGCAGCCCTACTAGCGGGAGCAGGAATACGCAGTATTTT. It yields the protein CSPTSGSRNTQYF.

The CDR3 is CASSRTGEGEKLFF. DNA for the CDR3: TGTGCCAGCAGCAGGACGGGCGAGGGTGAAAAACTGTTTTTT. The rearrangement links TRBV6-1 to TRBJ1-4; D remains unclear. Deletions cut 6 bases from V and 7 bases from J, with 15 bases between. This CDR3 has 14 residues. CDR1 MNHNS and CDR2 SASEGT come from the germline V gene.

The chain employs TRBV4-1 and TRBJ2-5, with D possibly being TRBD2 (6 bases). The length of the CDR3 is 17 residues. Per the germline V gene, CDR1 is MGHRA and CDR2 is YSYEKL. V gave up 5 bases and J gave up 0 bases, with 19 bases separating them. This CDR3 is CASSAMGGRPYQETQYF. In DNA form, the CDR3 reads TGCGCCAGCAGCGCCATGGGGGGACGCCCTTACCAAGAGACCCAGTACTTC.